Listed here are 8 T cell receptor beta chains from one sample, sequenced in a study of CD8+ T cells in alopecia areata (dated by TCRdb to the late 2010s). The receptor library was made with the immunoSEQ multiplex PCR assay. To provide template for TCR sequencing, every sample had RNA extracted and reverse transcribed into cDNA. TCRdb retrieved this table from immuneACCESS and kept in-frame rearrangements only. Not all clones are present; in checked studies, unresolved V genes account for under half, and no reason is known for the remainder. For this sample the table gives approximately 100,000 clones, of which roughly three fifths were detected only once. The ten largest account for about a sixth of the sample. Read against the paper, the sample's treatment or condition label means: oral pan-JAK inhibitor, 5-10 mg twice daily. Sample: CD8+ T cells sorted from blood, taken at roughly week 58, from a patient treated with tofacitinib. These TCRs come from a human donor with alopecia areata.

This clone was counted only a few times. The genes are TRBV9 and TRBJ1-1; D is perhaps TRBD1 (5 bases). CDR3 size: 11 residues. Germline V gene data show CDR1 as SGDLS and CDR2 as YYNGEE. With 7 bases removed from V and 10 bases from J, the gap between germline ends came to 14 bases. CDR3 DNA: TGTGCCAGCTGGGGGTCAGGGCGAGCTTTCTTT. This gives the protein CASWGSGRAFF.

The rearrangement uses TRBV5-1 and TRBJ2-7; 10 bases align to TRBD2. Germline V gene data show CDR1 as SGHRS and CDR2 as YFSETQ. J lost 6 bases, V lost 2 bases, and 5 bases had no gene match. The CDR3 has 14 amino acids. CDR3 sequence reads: CASSLSGGAREQYF. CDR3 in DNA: TGCGCCAGCAGCTTAAGCGGGGGGGCTCGCGAGCAGTACTTC.

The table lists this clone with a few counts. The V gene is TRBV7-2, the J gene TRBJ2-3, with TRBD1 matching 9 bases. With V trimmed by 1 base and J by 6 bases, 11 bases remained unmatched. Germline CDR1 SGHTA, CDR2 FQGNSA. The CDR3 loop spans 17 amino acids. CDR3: CASSLGTGEGPADTQYF. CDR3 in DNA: TGTGCCAGCAGCTTAGGGACAGGGGAAGGGCCCGCGGATACGCAGTATTTT.

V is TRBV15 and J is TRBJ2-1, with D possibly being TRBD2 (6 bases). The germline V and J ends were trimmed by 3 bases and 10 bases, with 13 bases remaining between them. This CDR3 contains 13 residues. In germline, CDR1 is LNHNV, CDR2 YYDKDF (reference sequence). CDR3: CATSREPGREQFF. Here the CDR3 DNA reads TGTGCCACCAGCAGGGAGCCTGGGAGGGAGCAGTTCTTC.

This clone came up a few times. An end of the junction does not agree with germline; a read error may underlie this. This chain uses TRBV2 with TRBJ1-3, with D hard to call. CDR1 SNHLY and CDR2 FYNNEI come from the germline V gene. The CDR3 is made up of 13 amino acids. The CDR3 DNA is TGTGCCAGCGGTGAGAGCTCTGGAAACACCATATATTTT. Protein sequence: CASGESSGNTIYF.

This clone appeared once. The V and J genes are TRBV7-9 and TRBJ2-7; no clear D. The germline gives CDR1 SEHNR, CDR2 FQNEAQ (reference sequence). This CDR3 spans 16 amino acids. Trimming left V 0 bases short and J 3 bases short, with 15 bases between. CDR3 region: CASSLAGEPAYYEQYF. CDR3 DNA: TGTGCCAGCAGCTTAGCGGGCGAACCAGCCTACTACGAGCAGTACTTC.

CDR3 in DNA: TGTGCCTGGAACCCAAAGGTCTCTGGAAACACCATATATTTT. Translating it yields CAWNPKVSGNTIYF. V is TRBV30 and J is TRBJ1-3, with D unclear. CDR3 length equals 14 residues. The V gene lost 4 bases and the J gene lost 0 bases, with 10 bases spanning the gap. Per germline, CDR1 GTSNPN and CDR2 SVGIG (reference sequence).

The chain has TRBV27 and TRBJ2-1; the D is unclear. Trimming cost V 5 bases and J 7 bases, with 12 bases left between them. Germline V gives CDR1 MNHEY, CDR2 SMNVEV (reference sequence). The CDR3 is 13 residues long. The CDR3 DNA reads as TGTGCCAGCAGTCTACAAACCGGGAATGAGCAGTTCTTC. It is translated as CASSLQTGNEQFF.